This is a list of T cell receptor beta chains from one sample in a study of blood T cell repertoires in COVID-19. Measured with immunoSEQ multiplex PCR; TCRdb has only the in-frame clones, and not every one. The sample lists about 500,000 clones; 89% were seen once. Sequencing input: peripheral blood. All receptors derive from a man between 18 and 29 years old with COVID-19, enrolled during active disease. CDR3s include the opening cysteine and the closing phenylalanine or tryptophan. The D gene is left open where the match is weak. A clone size is listed for some rows: how often the clone was seen (once, few, many), or a class if it is expanded.

v_gene: TRBV6-6
d_gene: -
abundance: -
j_gene: TRBJ1-2
CDR3aa: CASSYWQYLTNYGYTF
CDR3nt: TGTGCCAGCAGTTATTGGCAGTACCTCACTAACTATGGCTACACCTTC

v_gene: TRBV29-1
d_gene: TRBD1
abundance: -
j_gene: TRBJ1-1
CDR3aa: CSVEDRGRTEAFF
CDR3nt: TGCAGCGTTGAGGACAGGGGGCGAACTGAAGCTTTCTTT

v_gene: TRBV5-4
d_gene: -
abundance: -
j_gene: TRBJ2-7
CDR3aa: CASSLDSIGEQYF
CDR3nt: TGTGCCAGCAGCTTGGATAGTATCGGCGAGCAGTACTTC

v_gene: TRBV11-2
d_gene: TRBD1
abundance: -
j_gene: TRBJ2-7
CDR3aa: CASSLDAGTGRRGYEQYF
CDR3nt: TGTGCCAGCAGCTTAGATGCCGGGACAGGGAGGCGAGGGTACGAGCAGTACTTC

v_gene: TRBV30
d_gene: -
abundance: -
j_gene: TRBJ2-2
CDR3aa: CAWSRGRGELFF
CDR3nt: TGTGCCTGGAGTAGGGGCCGGGGGGAGCTGTTTTTT

v_gene: TRBV4-1
d_gene: TRBD2
abundance: -
j_gene: TRBJ2-3
CDR3aa: CASSQETSGRATDTQYF
CDR3nt: TGCGCCAGCAGCCAAGAAACTAGCGGTAGAGCTACAGATACGCAGTATTTT

v_gene: TRBV7-9
d_gene: -
abundance: -
j_gene: TRBJ1-4
CDR3aa: CASSTSREGDEKLFF
CDR3nt: TGTGCCAGCAGCACCAGCCGAGAGGGGGATGAAAAACTGTTTTTT

v_gene: TRBV6-2/TRBV6-3
d_gene: -
abundance: -
j_gene: TRBJ1-6
CDR3aa: CASSYTQIRGGNSPLHF
CDR3nt: TGTGCCAGCAGTTATACGCAGATCCGTGGAGGGAATTCACCCCTCCACTTT

v_gene: TRBV9
d_gene: -
abundance: once
j_gene: TRBJ2-3
CDR3aa: CASSANQGGADTQYF
CDR3nt: TGTGCCAGCAGCGCCAACCAGGGGGGAGCAGATACGCAGTATTTT

v_gene: TRBV5-4
d_gene: -
abundance: -
j_gene: TRBJ2-1
CDR3aa: CASSPTTDNEQFF
CDR3nt: TGTGCCAGCAGCCCAACTACCGACAATGAGCAGTTCTTC

v_gene: TRBV7-9
d_gene: TRBD2
abundance: few
j_gene: TRBJ2-1
CDR3aa: CASSLLAGLFNEQFF
CDR3nt: TGTGCCAGCAGCTTACTAGCGGGACTTTTTAATGAGCAGTTCTTC

v_gene: TRBV5-4
d_gene: -
abundance: -
j_gene: TRBJ2-3
CDR3aa: CASSLGGGVTDTQYF
CDR3nt: TGTGCCAGCAGCTTGGGGGGCGGAGTTACAGATACGCAGTATTTT

v_gene: TRBV10-2
d_gene: -
abundance: few
j_gene: TRBJ2-5
CDR3aa: CASKSYPEETQYF
CDR3nt: TGCGCCAGCAAGTCATACCCCGAGGAGACCCAGTACTTC

v_gene: TRBV6-5
d_gene: -
abundance: once
j_gene: TRBJ2-1
CDR3aa: CASRAGRSSYNEQFF
CDR3nt: TGTGCCAGCCGGGCAGGGAGGAGCTCCTACAATGAGCAGTTCTTC

v_gene: TRBV7-2
d_gene: TRBD2
abundance: -
j_gene: TRBJ2-1
CDR3aa: CASSFGGVGANEQFF
CDR3nt: TGTGCCAGCAGCTTTGGGGGGGTCGGGGCCAATGAGCAGTTCTTC

v_gene: TRBV11-3
d_gene: TRBD1
abundance: -
j_gene: TRBJ2-1
CDR3aa: CASSYRQGMSYNEQFF
CDR3nt: TGTGCCAGCAGCTATCGACAGGGAATGAGCTACAATGAGCAGTTCTTC

v_gene: TRBV2
d_gene: TRBD2
abundance: -
j_gene: TRBJ2-3
CDR3aa: CARGELAGDVGTDTQYF
CDR3nt: TGTGCCAGGGGGGAACTAGCGGGAGACGTTGGCACAGATACGCAGTATTTT

v_gene: TRBV19
d_gene: TRBD1
abundance: -
j_gene: TRBJ2-7
CDR3aa: CASKVGQGAWEQYF
CDR3nt: TGTGCCAGTAAGGTGGGACAGGGGGCATGGGAGCAGTACTTC

v_gene: TRBV12-3/TRBV12-4
d_gene: TRBD1
abundance: -
j_gene: TRBJ1-4
CDR3aa: CASIEGQGEKLFF
CDR3nt: TGTGCCAGCATCGAGGGACAGGGGGAAAAACTGTTTTTT

v_gene: TRBV15
d_gene: TRBD1
abundance: -
j_gene: TRBJ1-1
CDR3aa: CATSREWTGDSRAFF
CDR3nt: TGTGCCACCAGCAGAGAGTGGACAGGGGATTCTAGGGCTTTCTTT

v_gene: TRBV3-1/TRBV3-2
d_gene: -
abundance: once
j_gene: TRBJ2-5
CDR3aa: CASSLGQSPRTQYF
CDR3nt: TGTGCCAGCAGCCTAGGACAGAGCCCCCGGACCCAGTACTTC

v_gene: TRBV10-3
d_gene: TRBD2
abundance: -
j_gene: TRBJ2-3
CDR3aa: CAISEGGRGSTDTQYF
CDR3nt: TGTGCCATCAGTGAGGGAGGGCGGGGGTCCACAGATACGCAGTATTTT

v_gene: TRBV15
d_gene: -
abundance: -
j_gene: TRBJ1-2
CDR3aa: CATSTGHLRGGYTF
CDR3nt: TGTGCCACCAGCACGGGACATCTACGAGGGGGCTACACCTTC

v_gene: TRBV7-9
d_gene: TRBD2
abundance: -
j_gene: TRBJ2-3
CDR3aa: CASSSSSGPTYTDTQYF
CDR3nt: TGTGCCAGCAGCTCCTCTAGCGGGCCAACTTACACAGATACGCAGTATTTT

v_gene: TRBV27
d_gene: TRBD1
abundance: -
j_gene: TRBJ1-1
CDR3aa: CASRSTGVYDEAFF
CDR3nt: TGTGCCAGCAGATCGACAGGGGTTTATGATGAAGCTTTCTTT

v_gene: TRBV15
d_gene: -
abundance: -
j_gene: TRBJ1-2
CDR3aa: CATSRGDRQYGYTF
CDR3nt: TGTGCCACCAGCAGAGGAGACAGGCAATATGGCTACACCTTC

v_gene: TRBV2
d_gene: TRBD1
abundance: -
j_gene: TRBJ2-1
CDR3aa: CASRQGARTNNEQFF
CDR3nt: TGTGCCAGCAGGCAGGGGGCGAGGACAAACAATGAGCAGTTCTTC

v_gene: TRBV5-1
d_gene: -
abundance: -
j_gene: TRBJ1-1
CDR3aa: CASSSRTDLNTEAFF
CDR3nt: TGCGCCAGCAGCTCGAGGACAGATTTGAACACTGAAGCTTTCTTT

v_gene: TRBV13
d_gene: TRBD2
abundance: -
j_gene: TRBJ2-1
CDR3aa: CASSLGLRLTSGYNEQFF
CDR3nt: TGTGCCAGCAGCTTAGGCCTCAGATTGACTAGCGGGTATAATGAGCAGTTCTTC

v_gene: TRBV7-8
d_gene: -
abundance: few
j_gene: TRBJ2-6
CDR3aa: CASSPGIAGANVLTF
CDR3nt: TGTGCCAGCAGCCCCGGAATAGCGGGGGCCAACGTCCTGACTTTC

v_gene: TRBV6-1
d_gene: -
abundance: few
j_gene: TRBJ1-3
CDR3aa: CASSEEGHSGNTIYF
CDR3nt: TGTGCCAGCAGTGAAGAGGGGCACTCTGGAAACACCATATATTTT

v_gene: TRBV7-2
d_gene: -
abundance: -
j_gene: TRBJ2-2
CDR3aa: CASRPDRLGGELFF
CDR3nt: TGTGCCAGCAGGCCTGACAGGTTGGGCGGGGAGCTGTTTTTT

v_gene: TRBV6-5
d_gene: TRBD2
abundance: -
j_gene: TRBJ2-7
CDR3aa: CASSYAGRAGDDEQYF
CDR3nt: TGTGCCAGCAGTTACGCTGGCCGCGCGGGAGACGACGAGCAGTACTTC

v_gene: TRBV3-1/TRBV3-2
d_gene: TRBD2
abundance: once
j_gene: TRBJ2-7
CDR3aa: CASTEHSGDSYEQYF
CDR3nt: TGTGCCAGCACCGAACATAGCGGGGACTCCTACGAGCAGTACTTC

v_gene: TRBV6-1
d_gene: TRBD2
abundance: -
j_gene: TRBJ2-3
CDR3aa: CASSEAMLAGVNTQYF
CDR3nt: TGTGCCAGCAGTGAAGCGATGCTAGCGGGGGTAAATACGCAGTATTTT

v_gene: TRBV5-4
d_gene: TRBD1
abundance: once
j_gene: TRBJ1-5
CDR3aa: CATRTGPHQPQHF
CDR3nt: TGTGCCACCAGGACAGGGCCGCATCAGCCCCAGCATTTT

v_gene: TRBV19
d_gene: TRBD1
abundance: -
j_gene: TRBJ2-7
CDR3aa: CASSAGLQGVEQYF
CDR3nt: TGTGCCAGTTCGGCTGGCCTACAGGGGGTGGAGCAGTACTTC

v_gene: TRBV6-5
d_gene: TRBD1
abundance: once
j_gene: TRBJ1-5
CDR3aa: CASTGQGASNQPQHF
CDR3nt: TGTGCCAGCACCGGACAGGGGGCGAGCAATCAGCCCCAGCATTTT

v_gene: TRBV11-2
d_gene: -
abundance: -
j_gene: TRBJ2-2
CDR3aa: CASSLGRGQTNTGELFF
CDR3nt: TGTGCCAGCAGCTTAGGGCGGGGACAGACGAACACCGGGGAGCTGTTTTTT

v_gene: TRBV10-2
d_gene: TRBD1
abundance: -
j_gene: TRBJ2-5
CDR3aa: CASTDRGGGDQETQYF
CDR3nt: TGCGCCAGCACAGACAGGGGAGGAGGGGACCAAGAGACCCAGTACTTC

v_gene: TRBV5-4
d_gene: TRBD1
abundance: few
j_gene: TRBJ1-5
CDR3aa: CATSRGGNQPQHF
CDR3nt: TGTGCCACCTCCAGGGGGGGCAATCAGCCCCAGCATTTT

v_gene: TRBV4-1
d_gene: -
abundance: -
j_gene: TRBJ1-2
CDR3aa: CASSQDGPGDGYGYTF
CDR3nt: TGCGCCAGCAGCCAAGATGGCCCAGGGGACGGCTATGGCTACACCTTC

v_gene: TRBV20-1
d_gene: -
abundance: few
j_gene: TRBJ1-1
CDR3aa: CSASQVNTEAFF
CDR3nt: TGCAGTGCTAGTCAGGTGAACACTGAAGCTTTCTTT

v_gene: TRBV20-1
d_gene: TRBD1
abundance: -
j_gene: TRBJ1-2
CDR3aa: CSATGGPGYTF
CDR3nt: TGCAGTGCTACAGGGGGCCCTGGCTACACCTTC

v_gene: TRBV7-9
d_gene: TRBD1
abundance: -
j_gene: TRBJ1-1
CDR3aa: CASSRTGQGASEAFF
CDR3nt: TGTGCCAGCAGCCGAACCGGACAGGGGGCCTCTGAAGCTTTCTTT

v_gene: TRBV7-6
d_gene: TRBD1
abundance: few
j_gene: TRBJ1-2
CDR3aa: CASSSGGWGGYTF
CDR3nt: TGTGCCAGCAGCTCAGGGGGCTGGGGTGGCTACACCTTC

v_gene: TRBV4-2
d_gene: TRBD1
abundance: -
j_gene: TRBJ2-1
CDR3aa: CASSQDWTGSNEQFF
CDR3nt: TGTGCCAGCAGCCAAGATTGGACAGGGTCCAATGAGCAGTTCTTC

v_gene: TRBV5-4
d_gene: -
abundance: -
j_gene: TRBJ2-3
CDR3aa: CASSLTTDTQYF
CDR3nt: TGTGCCAGCAGCTTGACTACAGATACGCAGTATTTT

v_gene: TRBV5-5
d_gene: TRBD1
abundance: few
j_gene: TRBJ2-1
CDR3aa: CASSLGQGSYNEQFF
CDR3nt: TGTGCCAGCAGCCTCGGACAGGGTTCCTACAATGAGCAGTTCTTC

v_gene: TRBV29-1
d_gene: TRBD1
abundance: -
j_gene: TRBJ2-7
CDR3aa: CSAALTGQSDEQYF
CDR3nt: TGCAGCGCAGCCCTGACAGGGCAATCCGACGAGCAGTACTTC

v_gene: TRBV5-4
d_gene: TRBD2
abundance: -
j_gene: TRBJ2-1
CDR3aa: CASSLVGGGAGNEQFF
CDR3nt: TGTGCCAGCAGCTTGGTCGGCGGGGGGGCCGGTAATGAGCAGTTCTTC

v_gene: TRBV7-9
d_gene: -
abundance: -
j_gene: TRBJ2-1
CDR3aa: CASSSMGGINNEQFF
CDR3nt: TGTGCCAGCAGCTCCATGGGGGGAATAAACAATGAGCAGTTCTTC

v_gene: TRBV24-1
d_gene: TRBD2
abundance: -
j_gene: TRBJ2-1
CDR3aa: CATSDPSGLAGGNEQFF
CDR3nt: TGTGCCACCAGTGATCCTTCGGGACTAGCGGGAGGGAATGAGCAGTTCTTC

v_gene: TRBV6-6
d_gene: TRBD1
abundance: -
j_gene: TRBJ2-1
CDR3aa: CASRRGTGSYNEQFF
CDR3nt: TGTGCCAGCAGAAGGGGGACAGGCTCCTACAATGAGCAGTTCTTC

v_gene: TRBV6-5
d_gene: TRBD1
abundance: -
j_gene: TRBJ1-3
CDR3aa: CASSRDRGLGNTIYF
CDR3nt: TGTGCCAGCAGTAGAGACAGGGGATTAGGAAACACCATATATTTT

v_gene: TRBV12-5
d_gene: -
abundance: -
j_gene: TRBJ2-3
CDR3aa: CASGLVSGGTDTQYF
CDR3nt: TGTGCTAGTGGTTTGGTATCGGGGGGCACAGATACGCAGTATTTT

v_gene: TRBV13
d_gene: TRBD2
abundance: -
j_gene: TRBJ2-1
CDR3aa: CASSLDRGSGGPRDLNEQFF
CDR3nt: TGTGCCAGCAGCTTAGATAGGGGTTCGGGGGGACCGAGAGACTTAAATGAGCAGTTCTTC